The present entry profiles one TCR beta chain with its context. The antigen is undetermined. The data belong to a study of persistence of HIV-infected CD4 T cells. Overlapping HIV-1 Gag 15-mer peptides at approximately 0.96 ug per peptide per mL were used. Memory cells lacking CD40L and CD69 with high CD45RO were sorted. Donors were HIV-1-infected adults who began suppressive ART during chronic infection. Study-wide findings and caveats: TCRbeta richness was lower in CMV- and Gag-responding cells than in anti-CD3/anti-CD28-responding cells. Proviral oligoclonality tracked with TCR oligoclonality within the same sorted cells.

This was the immunoSEQ version 4 assay in survey mode. Sequenced by immunoSEQ multiplex PCR; TCRdb stores in-frame clones only, minus some. The data show about 43,000 clones, about four fifths seen once. This CDR3 is built from 14 residues. Germline V gene lookup returns CDR1 SGHRS and CDR2 YFSETQ. The V gene lost 0 bases and the J gene lost 4 bases, with 10 bases spanning the gap. This rearrangement joins TRBV5-1 to TRBJ1-2; D not resolved. The clonotype originates from an adult man with HIV who was CMV-seropositive. The sequences come from CD4+ T cells sorted from PBMCs after 18-hour stimulation, collected from a patient who received antiretroviral therapy. The CDR3, as DNA: TGCGCCAGCAGCTTGGGGGATACCCGCTATGGCTACACCTTC. This encodes CASSLGDTRYGYTF.